These 9 T cell receptor beta chains came from one sample sequenced in a study of CD8+ T cells in alopecia areata (dated by TCRdb to between 2017 and 2018). The receptor library was made with the immunoSEQ multiplex PCR assay. RNA was extracted from all samples and reverse transcribed into cDNA as template for TCR sequencing. TCRdb took this table from immuneACCESS and kept in-frame rearrangements with V and J called. Such tables lack part of the clones; where checked against another copy, unresolved V genes explain under half of the gap, and the rest is unexplained. Across this sample there are a few hundred thousand clones, with around 64% seen only once. Clones ranked in the top ten supply about 0.89% of the sample. Per the publication, the treatment or condition label means: oral pan-JAK inhibitor, 5-10 mg twice daily. This sample comprised CD4+ T cells sorted from blood, obtained around week 52, from a patient treated with tofacitinib. The receptors derive from a human donor with alopecia areata.

The chain combines TRBV29-1 with TRBJ1-1; TRBD1 is a possible D gene (5 bases). Germline assignment: CDR1 SQVTM and CDR2 ANQGSEA. V was clipped by 2 bases and J by 7 bases, with 14 bases between them. This CDR3 has 13 amino acids. The CDR3 region is CSVETQGSGEAFF. The CDR3 nucleotides read TGCAGCGTTGAAACCCAGGGCTCTGGTGAAGCTTTCTTT. The full variable domain, rest sourced from reference TRBV29-1 and TRBJ1-1, is SAVISQKPSRDICQRGTSLTIQCQVDSQVTMMFWYRQQPGQSLTLIATANQGSEATYESGFVIDKFPISRPNLTFSTLTVSNMSPEDSSIYLCSVETQGSGEAFFGQGTRLTVV.

This chain uses TRBV27 with TRBJ1-1, with 7 bases matching TRBD1. The CDR3 totals 15 residues. The trim removed 6 bases at V and 0 bases at J, leaving 7 bases unmatched. CDR1 is MNHEY, CDR2 SMNVEV, per germline (reference sequence). The CDR3 sequence: CASRPTGQMNTEAFF. CDR3 coding DNA: TGTGCCAGCAGACCGACGGGACAGATGAACACTGAAGCTTTCTTT.

The chain links TRBV15 to TRBJ1-5; D may be TRBD1 (5 bases). The CDR3 has 16 amino acids. Germline V gives CDR1 LNHNV, CDR2 YYDKDF (reference sequence). V lost 3 bases and J 2 bases, leaving 14 bases between the germline ends. In DNA form, the CDR3 reads TGTGCCACCAGCAGGGGACTCATCGGTGGCAATCAGCCCCAGCATTTT. Its protein is CATSRGLIGGNQPQHF.

This clone came up a few times. The chain couples TRBV7-9 to TRBJ1-1, with D possibly being TRBD1 (5 bases). The ends were cut back, 2 bases at V and 4 bases at J, with 8 bases in the middle. The CDR3 is 13 amino acids. Germline values: CDR1 SEHNR, CDR2 FQNEAQ (reference sequence). CDR3 sequence (DNA): TGTGCCAGCAGCTTACAGGGTGGCACTGAAGCTTTCTTT. It specifies CASSLQGGTEAFF.

The table lists this clone with a few counts. The rearrangement joins TRBV6-5 to TRBJ1-1, with D possibly being TRBD1 (6 bases). Per germline, CDR1 MNHEY and CDR2 SVGAGI. The CDR3 loop spans 14 amino acids. V was shortened by 0 bases and J by 3 bases, with 8 bases between the two germline ends. CDR3 DNA sequence: TGTGCCAGCAGTTACTCGAGGGGGGACACTGAAGCTTTCTTT. It specifies CASSYSRGDTEAFF.

V is TRBV14 and J is TRBJ1-1; D is ambiguous. V lost 4 bases and J lost 4, with 10 bases in between. The CDR3 is 13 amino acids. Germline V gene sequence: CDR1 SGHDN, CDR2 FVKESK. CDR3 coding DNA: TGTGCCAGCAGCCTCGTGGCGGGCACTGAAGCTTTCTTT. Its translation: CASSLVAGTEAFF.

This clone was picked up a small number of times. The chain uses TRBV29-1 and TRBJ1-4; D gene uncertain. V lost 7 bases and J 2 bases, leaving 11 bases between the germline ends. From germline, CDR1 is SQVTM and CDR2 ANQGSEA. The CDR3 has 13 amino acids. Written as DNA, the CDR3 is TGCAGCGCTGCCTTGCGGACTAATGAAAAACTGTTTTTT. Translation gives CSAALRTNEKLFF.

About this clone: A read error may account for a junction end that differs from germline. The rearrangement uses TRBV5-1 and TRBJ2-2, with D perhaps being TRBD1 or TRBD2 (6 bases each). Per germline, CDR1 SGHRS and CDR2 YFSETQ. The CDR3 totals 15 residues. CDR3 residues: CASTYDRTNTGGLFF. In DNA, the CDR3 is TGCGCCAGCACTTATGACAGGACGAACACCGGGGGGCTGTTTTTT.

Comments on this clone: Other DNA sequences of this sample code for an identical CDR3. The gene calls are TRBV29-1 and TRBJ2-7, with D possibly being TRBD2 (6 bases). The CDR3 sequence is 12 residues long. V was clipped by 4 bases and J by 1 base, with 8 bases between them. CDR1 is SQVTM and CDR2 is ANQGSEA in the germline V gene. DNA of the CDR3: TGCAGCGTTGGGGACTCTTCCTACGAGCAGTACTTC. Translation: CSVGDSSYEQYF.